The 8 T cell receptor beta chains below were found in one sample sequenced in a study of cytomegalovirus exposure and HLA in healthy donors. Sequenced by immunoSEQ multiplex PCR; TCRdb stores in-frame clones only, minus some. The repertoire holds around 100,000 clones, with 85% as singletons. Sequenced sample: PBMCs. The source of these receptors is a man between 18 and 35 years old in good health and CMV-seropositive.

This chain connects TRBV30 to TRBJ1-5, with 7 bases lining up with TRBD1. CDR1 and CDR2 from the germline V gene are GTSNPN and SVGIG (reference sequence). The CDR3 runs 14 residues. The V and J ends lost 1 base and 3 bases, in that order; junction bases with no gene match: 3. For the CDR3, the DNA is TGTGCCTGGAGTGGCGGACAGGCCAATCAGCCCCAGCATTTT. The encoded protein is CAWSGGQANQPQHF.

J is TRBJ1-1 and V is TRBV2, with a weak D call TRBD1 (6 bases). Trimming took off 3 bases at V and 0 bases at J, with 11 bases between the two ends. CDR3 length equals 15 residues. The germline gives CDR1 SNHLY, CDR2 FYNNEI. The DNA for the CDR3 is TGTGCCAGCAGTGATTTGGGACAAATGAACACTGAAGCTTTCTTT. This translates into CASSDLGQMNTEAFF.

The V and J genes are TRBV16 and TRBJ1-2; weak D call: TRBD1 (6 bases). V lost 4 bases and J 2 bases, leaving 14 bases between the germline ends. This CDR3 region has 15 residues. Germline lookup yields CDR1 KGHSY and CDR2 FQNENV. This CDR3 reads CASSPASTGNYGYTF. CDR3 sequence (DNA): TGTGCCAGCAGCCCCGCCTCGACAGGCAACTATGGCTACACCTTC.

The chain combines TRBV7-9 with TRBJ2-2; D perhaps matches TRBD1 (6 bases). The CDR3 has 15 amino acids. Germline loops: CDR1 SEHNR, CDR2 FQNEAQ (reference sequence). V dropped 0 bases and J dropped 7 bases, with 12 bases sitting between them. The chain's CDR3 is CASSLAQGRSGELFF. Here the CDR3 DNA reads TGTGCCAGCAGCTTAGCACAGGGTAGGAGCGGGGAGCTGTTTTTT.

This chain uses TRBV7-9 with TRBJ2-5; D unresolved. Germline loops: CDR1 SEHNR, CDR2 FQNEAQ (reference sequence). There are 12 residues in the CDR3. Trimming shortened V by 2 bases and J by 4 bases, and 5 bases separated the two germline ends. The CDR3 reads CASSLSPETQYF. For the CDR3, the DNA is TGTGCCAGCAGCTTATCTCCAGAGACCCAGTACTTC. Combining the CDR3 with reference TRBV7-9 and TRBJ2-5 gives the whole variable domain DTGVSQNPRHKITKRGQNVTFRCDPISEHNRLYWYRQTLGQGPEFLTYFQNEAQLEKSRLLSDRFSAERPKGSFSTLEIQRTEQGDSAMYLCASSLSPETQYFGPGTRLLVL.

This sequence joins TRBV11-1 and TRBJ2-2, with D maybe TRBD2 (5 bases). CDR3 length equals 13 residues. Germline V gene data show CDR1 as SGHAT and CDR2 as FQDESV (reference sequence). V lost 6 bases to trimming and J lost 7 bases, with 12 bases between them. CDR3 bases: TGTGCCAGCAGTCGAGGGATGGGCGGGGAGCTGTTTTTT. It is translated as CASSRGMGGELFF.

Regarding this clone: It may be a read error: a sequence one base away is much more abundant. At the DNA level, this CDR3 is encoded by other sequences in the same sample as well. The DNA of the CDR3 is TGCGCCAGTAGCCGGGGACAGGGGGATCAGCCCCAGCATTTT. It specifies CASSRGQGDQPQHF. This chain connects TRBV4-1 to TRBJ1-5; the match to TRBD1 covers 11 bases. The length of the CDR3 is 14 residues. The germline gives CDR1 MGHRA, CDR2 YSYEKL.

The CDR3, as DNA: TGCAGCGTTGAGACTAGCGGAATCTACAATGAGCAGTTCTTC. Translating it yields CSVETSGIYNEQFF. The chain combines TRBV29-1 with TRBJ2-1, with 9 bases that match TRBD2. V shed 3 bases and J 3 bases; nucleotides not matched to a gene: 3. The CDR3 loop spans 14 amino acids. Per the germline V gene, CDR1 is SQVTM and CDR2 is ANQGSEA.